Listed here are 26 T cell receptor beta chains from one sample, sequenced in a study of CD8+ T cells in alopecia areata. RNA was extracted and reverse transcribed into cDNA as the sequencing template. Profiled with immunoSEQ multiplex PCR; TCRdb holds only in-frame clones, not every one. Of 150,000 to 200,000 clones listed, around 55% are singletons. The specimen sequenced was CD4+ T cells sorted from blood. Source of these receptors: a human donor in good health.

The genes are TRBV28 and TRBJ1-2, with a possible D match to TRBD1 (6 bases). Germline CDR1 is MDHEN and CDR2 is SYDVKM. This CDR3 has 17 residues. V was trimmed by 6 bases and J by 4 bases, leaving 24 bases between them. CDR3 residues: CASSYADHRVEFYGYTF. Here the CDR3 DNA reads TGTGCCAGCAGCTACGCCGACCACAGGGTAGAGTTCTATGGCTACACCTTC.

This sequence joins TRBV25-1 and TRBJ2-5; D unclear. The germline CDR1 and CDR2 sequences are MGHDK and SYGVNS. V shed 3 bases and J shed 4 bases, with 12 bases lying between them. CDR3 length: 14 amino acids. CDR3 DNA sequence: TGTGCCAGCAGTGATCGGAACCCGGGAGAGACCCAGTACTTC. Encoded protein: CASSDRNPGETQYF.

The V call is TRBV6-6, the J call TRBJ2-7; D possibly corresponds to TRBD2 (6 bases). Looked up from germline, CDR1 is MNHNY and CDR2 is SVGAGI (reference sequence). This CDR3 is built from 15 residues. Trimming left V 6 bases short and J 3 bases short, with 18 bases between. CDR3 loop: CASSQKTSSYYEQYF. The CDR3 DNA is TGTGCCAGCAGCCAAAAGACTAGTTCTTACTACGAGCAGTACTTC.

The sample holds a few counts of this clone. This chain links TRBV25-1 with TRBJ2-7; D possibly matches TRBD1 or TRBD2 (6 bases each). Trimming left V 5 bases short and J 5 bases short, with 22 bases between. From germline, CDR1 is MGHDK and CDR2 SYGVNS. This CDR3 is 16 amino acids long. This CDR3 is CASSSPPSTGRNEQYF. The CDR3 DNA reads as TGTGCCAGCAGTTCTCCCCCCTCTACAGGGAGGAACGAGCAGTACTTC.

The chain couples TRBV14 to TRBJ2-3; D gene unclear. With 1 base removed from V and 4 bases from J, the gap between germline ends came to 9 bases. CDR3 size: 14 residues. The V gene's germline CDR1 is SGHDN and CDR2 FVKESK. CDR3 protein: CASSQVSPPDTQYF. Here the CDR3 DNA reads TGTGCCAGCAGCCAAGTGAGTCCGCCAGATACGCAGTATTTT.

The gene calls are TRBV30 and TRBJ2-5, with D maybe TRBD2 (7 bases). V was trimmed by 1 base and J by 7 bases, leaving 13 bases between them. This CDR3 comprises 13 residues. Germline V gene data show CDR1 as GTSNPN and CDR2 as SVGIG (reference sequence). The CDR3 loop is CAWSEGGEPTQYF. DNA for the CDR3: TGTGCCTGGAGTGAGGGGGGGGAGCCGACCCAGTACTTC.

The chain couples TRBV30 to TRBJ1-2, with 10 nucleotides matching TRBD1. Losses at the gene ends were 5 bases for V and 6 bases for J; bases not matched to a gene: 9. The CDR3 length is 14 residues. Germline V gene data show CDR1 as GTSNPN and CDR2 as SVGIG (reference sequence). CDR3 loop: CAWATGTGVDGYTF. CDR3 in DNA: TGTGCCTGGGCCACCGGGACAGGGGTTGATGGCTACACCTTC.

This clone was recorded a few times. The chain is built from TRBV29-1 and TRBJ2-6; 7 bases map to TRBD1. Per germline, CDR1 SQVTM and CDR2 ANQGSEA. Trimming took 4 bases from V and 3 from J; bases not matched to a gene: 9. CDR3 size: 16 residues. Here the CDR3 reads CSVGQGGGFGANVLTF. CDR3 DNA: TGCAGCGTTGGACAAGGGGGCGGCTTTGGGGCCAACGTCCTGACTTTC.

The chain combines TRBV30 with TRBJ2-1, with 9 nucleotides matching TRBD2. CDR3 size: 15 residues. V dropped 2 bases and J dropped 4; count of bases not matched to a gene: 6. The germline CDR1 and CDR2 sequences are GTSNPN and SVGIG (reference sequence). For the CDR3, the DNA is TGTGCCTGGAGTTTAAGGACTAGCGTATACAATGAGCAGTTCTTC. Translation gives CAWSLRTSVYNEQFF. Together with reference TRBV30 and TRBJ2-1, the CDR3 gives the full variable domain: SQTIHQWPATLVQPVGSPLSLECTVEGTSNPNLYWYRQAAGRGLQLLFYSVGIGQISSEVPQNLSASRPQDRQFILSSKKLLLSDSGFYLCAWSLRTSVYNEQFFGPGTRLTVL.

The rearrangement uses TRBV5-1 and TRBJ1-5; D ambiguous. The V gene's germline CDR1 is SGHRS and CDR2 YFSETQ. The V end lost 0 bases, the J end lost 5 bases, and 9 bases lay between the germline ends. The CDR3 contains 14 residues. The CDR3 DNA follows: TGCGCCAGCAGCTTGGACGCTGGAGATCAGCCCCAGCATTTT. Translated: CASSLDAGDQPQHF.

The rearrangement uses TRBV29-1 and TRBJ2-3, with TRBD2 identical over 8 bases. CDR1 and CDR2 (germline): SQVTM, ANQGSEA. The length of the CDR3 is 14 residues. Losses at the gene ends were 4 bases for V and 2 bases for J; bases not matched to a gene: 5. The CDR3 nucleotides read TGCAGCGTTGTAAGCGGGAGCTTCACAGATACGCAGTATTTT. Translating gives CSVVSGSFTDTQYF.

The chain employs TRBV9 and TRBJ1-2; 7 bases fit TRBD1. V trimming: 1 base; J trimming: 8 bases; junction bases outside the gene matches: 14. Germline V gene sequence: CDR1 SGDLS, CDR2 YYNGEE. This CDR3 comprises 16 residues. This CDR3 is CASSVTGERRGYGYTF. The CDR3 region has the DNA TGTGCCAGCAGCGTAACAGGGGAGAGAAGGGGCTACGGCTACACCTTC.

Only a few counts were recorded for this clone. The rearrangement joins TRBV29-1 to TRBJ1-2; D may be TRBD1 (5 bases). Trimming took off 7 bases at V and 5 bases at J, with 14 bases between the two ends. The germline V gene has CDR1 SQVTM and CDR2 ANQGSEA. The CDR3 loop spans 12 amino acids. CDR3 DNA: TGCAGCGCAAGGGACTCATTATATGGCTACACCTTC. As protein: CSARDSLYGYTF.

This clone was found once. Here the CDR3 DNA reads TGCAGCGGTGGCCAGGGTTACGAGCAGTACTTC. Translating it yields CSGGQGYEQYF. The V gene is TRBV29-1, the J gene TRBJ2-7; D is perhaps TRBD1 (5 bases). Germline V lookup: CDR1 SQVTM, CDR2 ANQGSEA. The CDR3 is 11 residues long. V was cut by 7 bases and J by 4 bases, with 11 bases left in between.

This clone came up a few times. This chain uses TRBV10-2 with TRBJ2-7; D is possibly TRBD1 or TRBD2 (5 bases each). Germline lookup yields CDR1 WSHSY and CDR2 SAAADI. The CDR3 sequence is 14 residues long. The V gene lost 10 bases and the J gene lost 7 bases, with 23 bases spanning the gap. In DNA, the CDR3 is TGCGCCACGGTAGCCGGGACCCTCTTTGGTGAGCAGTACTTC. Its protein is CATVAGTLFGEQYF.

This clone was seen only once. The V gene is TRBV5-4, the J gene TRBJ2-7, with D maybe TRBD2 (6 bases). The CDR3 has 12 amino acids. Trimming took 4 bases from V and 12 from J, leaving 17 bases between them. Germline assignment: CDR1 SGHNT and CDR2 YYREEE (reference sequence). CDR3 nucleotides: TGTGCCAGCAGCCGGGAAGGCGGGGAACGGTACTTC. It is translated as CASSREGGERYF.

The V call is TRBV28, the J call TRBJ1-5, with a weak D call TRBD1 (5 bases). This CDR3 contains 12 residues. V was pared by 8 bases and J by 9 bases, with 14 bases between. Germline CDR1 is MDHEN and CDR2 is SYDVKM. The CDR3 sequence is CASLGQFLPQHF. In nucleotides, the CDR3 is TGTGCCAGCCTTGGACAATTCCTGCCCCAGCATTTT.

This clone has just a few counts. The chain is built from TRBV13 and TRBJ2-3; D remains ambiguous. The CDR3 sequence is 14 residues long. V was trimmed by 4 bases and J by 2 bases, leaving 10 bases between them. Germline assignment: CDR1 PRHDT and CDR2 FYEKMQ (reference sequence). The chain's CDR3 is CASSSLSNTDTQYF. CDR3 nucleotide sequence: TGTGCCAGCAGCTCCCTTTCGAACACAGATACGCAGTATTTT.

The chain uses TRBV20-1 and TRBJ2-1; no clear D. Per germline, CDR1 DFQATT and CDR2 SNEGSKA (reference sequence). V gave up 3 bases and J gave up 13 bases, with 13 bases separating them. This CDR3 is built from 11 residues. The CDR3 region has the DNA TGCAGTGCTAGTTTCTCTCGACCTCAGTTCTTC. Translating gives CSASFSRPQFF.

The chain is built from TRBV29-1 and TRBJ2-4, with D perhaps TRBD1 (6 bases). Looked up from germline, CDR1 is SQVTM and CDR2 is ANQGSEA. This CDR3 is 14 amino acids long. V was clipped by 5 bases and J by 3 bases, with 14 bases between them. CDR3 nucleotide sequence: TGCAGCGTTATAACAGGGTTCGACAAAAACATTCAGTACTTC. Protein: CSVITGFDKNIQYF.

The rearrangement uses TRBV29-1 and TRBJ2-1; 9 bases match TRBD1. The J segment lost 3 bases and the V segment lost 4 bases, leaving 7 bases of the junction unmatched. Per germline, CDR1 SQVTM and CDR2 ANQGSEA. CDR3 length equals 15 residues. The CDR3 region has the DNA TGCAGCGTTGGGCTCGGGACAGGGCGCTACAATGAGCAGTTCTTC. It is translated as CSVGLGTGRYNEQFF.

The rearrangement links TRBV25-1 to TRBJ1-2; 7 bases match TRBD1. Germline V lookup: CDR1 MGHDK, CDR2 SYGVNS. With V trimmed by 6 bases and J by 4 bases, 8 bases remained unmatched. CDR3 length: 14 amino acids. CDR3 in DNA: TGTGCCAGCAGCCCGACAGGGATGGCCTATGGCTACACCTTC. As protein: CASSPTGMAYGYTF.

The gene calls are TRBV29-1 and TRBJ2-3; 10 bases map to TRBD2. The germline V gene has CDR1 SQVTM and CDR2 ANQGSEA. J was trimmed by 0 bases and V by 7 bases; bases with no gene match: 1. The length of the CDR3 is 13 residues. The CDR3 spells CSASGSSTDTQYF. CDR3 nucleotide sequence: TGCAGCGCTAGCGGGAGCAGCACAGATACGCAGTATTTT.

This chain joins TRBV6-1 and TRBJ2-5; no firm D call. The CDR3 spans 12 residues. CDR1 MNHNS and CDR2 SASEGT come from the germline V gene. Deletions cut 7 bases from V and 5 bases from J, with 11 bases between. The CDR3 nucleotides read TGTGCCAGCATAGGTTCCGTGGAGACCCAGTACTTC. Its protein product is CASIGSVETQYF.

This clone was detected a few times. The genes are TRBV5-1 and TRBJ2-2; D gene unclear. The CDR3 runs to 16 residues. Looked up from germline, CDR1 is SGHRS and CDR2 is YFSETQ. The ends were cut back, 0 bases at V and 3 bases at J, with 12 bases in the middle. In DNA form, the CDR3 reads TGCGCCAGCAGCTTGGCGTCTCTGACGGACACCGGGGAGCTGTTTTTT. This translates into CASSLASLTDTGELFF.

The J gene is TRBJ1-2, the V gene TRBV29-1; unclear D gene. Germline V CDR1 and CDR2: SQVTM, ANQGSEA. V was shortened by 4 bases and J by 3 bases, with 15 bases between the two germline ends. The length of the CDR3 is 14 residues. CDR3 coding DNA: TGCAGCGTTGTGGGCAGGCTCTGGGACTATGGCTACACCTTC. Its protein product is CSVVGRLWDYGYTF. The full variable domain, with the rest looked up from reference TRBV29-1 and TRBJ1-2, is SAVISQKPSRDICQRGTSLTIQCQVDSQVTMMFWYRQQPGQSLTLIATANQGSEATYESGFVIDKFPISRPNLTFSTLTVSNMSPEDSSIYLCSVVGRLWDYGYTFGSGTRLTVV.